Presented here are 16 T cell receptor beta chains from one specimen sequenced in a study of technical replicates of blood from several donors. The method was immunoSEQ multiplex PCR; TCRdb's version includes in-frame clones alone and lacks a portion of them. Of 60,000 to 80,000 clones in the sample, about 87% are singletons; the top ten hold less than 6.5%. Specimen: PBMCs. These receptors originate from a human donor in good health. Some clones in this sample may be carry-over from other donors' samples.

The CDR3 DNA follows: TGTGCCAGCATCCAGACTTCGGATTATCAAGAGACCCAGTACTTC. Amino acid sequence: CASIQTSDYQETQYF. This rearrangement joins TRBV7-9 to TRBJ2-5, with D unclear. Per the germline V gene, CDR1 is SEHNR and CDR2 is FQNEAQ (reference sequence). The V end lost 7 bases, the J end lost 2 bases, and 17 bases lay between the germline ends. The CDR3 is 15 amino acids.

V gene TRBV30 combines with J gene TRBJ1-2, with D perhaps matching TRBD1 (5 bases). This CDR3 spans 14 amino acids. Looked up from germline, CDR1 is GTSNPN and CDR2 is SVGIG (reference sequence). Trimming pared 3 bases from V and 5 bases from J, leaving 16 bases between. In DNA, the CDR3 is TGTGCCTGGAGCGATGGGACTATAAATTATGGCTACACCTTC. This codes for CAWSDGTINYGYTF. Combining the CDR3 with reference TRBV30 and TRBJ1-2 gives the whole variable domain SQTIHQWPATLVQPVGSPLSLECTVEGTSNPNLYWYRQAAGRGLQLLFYSVGIGQISSEVPQNLSASRPQDRQFILSSKKLLLSDSGFYLCAWSDGTINYGYTFGSGTRLTVV.

This clone was found a few times. DNA of the CDR3: TGTGCCAGCAGTTGGGACAACAGAGCTTTCTTT. It is translated as CASSWDNRAFF. The V and J genes are TRBV6-1 and TRBJ1-1; TRBD1 might be the D (6 bases). CDR1 is MNHNS and CDR2 is SASEGT in the germline V gene. V was pared by 5 bases and J by 10 bases, with 11 bases between. The CDR3 consists of 11 residues.

The gene calls are TRBV19 and TRBJ2-2; D might be TRBD1 (5 bases). CDR3 length: 16 amino acids. Trimming shortened V by 4 bases and J by 5 bases, and 17 bases separated the two germline ends. Per the germline V gene, CDR1 is LNHDA and CDR2 is SQIVND (reference sequence). CDR3 DNA sequence: TGTGCCAGTAGTAGGGTGGCAGGGTTTGGGACCGGGGAGCTGTTTTTT. Encoded protein: CASSRVAGFGTGELFF.

V usage is TRBV4-1 and J usage is TRBJ1-2; TRBD1 aligns across 9 bases. Germline V gene lookup returns CDR1 MGHRA and CDR2 YSYEKL. With V trimmed by 3 bases and J by 2 bases, 4 bases remained unmatched. CDR3 length: 15 amino acids. The CDR3 reads CASSQGQGWNYGYTF. The CDR3 nucleotides are TGCGCCAGCAGCCAGGGACAGGGCTGGAACTATGGCTACACCTTC.

This chain connects TRBV7-2 to TRBJ1-2; TRBD1 is a possible D gene (5 bases). The CDR3 covers 13 residues. Germline lookup yields CDR1 SGHTA and CDR2 FQGNSA. Trimming cost V 6 bases and J 2 bases, with 10 bases left between them. The CDR3, as DNA: TGTGCCAGCAGATCCGACAGAAACTATGGCTACACCTTC. It specifies CASRSDRNYGYTF.

The chain uses TRBV5-4 and TRBJ2-5, with D possibly TRBD2 on 6 matching bases. CDR1 is SGHNT and CDR2 is YYREEE in the germline V gene (reference sequence). The germline V and J ends were trimmed by 4 bases and 2 bases, with 12 bases remaining between them. The CDR3 runs to 14 residues. The CDR3 spells CASSAGLAQETQYF. The CDR3 DNA is TGTGCCAGCAGCGCGGGCCTAGCGCAAGAGACCCAGTACTTC.

This chain joins TRBV7-9 and TRBJ1-1, with D perhaps matching TRBD1 (5 bases). The CDR3 runs to 12 residues. The germline V and J ends were trimmed by 7 bases and 11 bases, with 17 bases remaining between them. The germline V gene has CDR1 SEHNR and CDR2 FQNEAQ (reference sequence). The CDR3 coding sequence is TGTGCCAGCACCGAAGGGGCGCACGGGGCTTTCTTT. Protein product: CASTEGAHGAFF. The entire variable domain, with the rest obtained from reference TRBV7-9 and TRBJ1-1, is as follows: DTGVSQNPRHKITKRGQNVTFRCDPISEHNRLYWYRQTLGQGPEFLTYFQNEAQLEKSRLLSDRFSAERPKGSFSTLEIQRTEQGDSAMYLCASTEGAHGAFFGQGTRLTVV.

This chain uses TRBV19 with TRBJ2-7; 9 positions agree with TRBD1. The junction had 5 bases not matched to a gene; V was cut back by 1 base and J by 4 bases. CDR3 size: 15 residues. Germline lookup yields CDR1 LNHDA and CDR2 SQIVND (reference sequence). The CDR3 reads CASSIVGTGLYEQYF. CDR3 DNA: TGTGCCAGTAGTATAGTCGGGACAGGGTTATACGAGCAGTACTTC.

The genes are TRBV7-9 and TRBJ2-1; perhaps TRBD1 as D (9 bases). CDR1 and CDR2 from the germline V gene are SEHNR and FQNEAQ (reference sequence). V was clipped by 3 bases and J by 12 bases, with 21 bases between them. The CDR3 extends over 15 amino acids. The CDR3 is CASSLSGTGSGGQFF. CDR3 DNA: TGTGCCAGCAGCTTGTCCGGGACAGGGAGCGGGGGGCAGTTCTTC.

The genes are TRBV5-1 and TRBJ2-2, with 9 bases fitting TRBD2. The CDR3 runs to 17 residues. Germline V CDR1 and CDR2: SGHRS, YFSETQ. Trimming took 4 bases from V and 6 from J; bases not matched to a gene: 13. As DNA, the CDR3 is TGCGCCAGCAGCCCGAGGATTGGCGGGGGGGCCCCCGGGGAGCTGTTTTTT. As protein: CASSPRIGGGAPGELFF.

The chain is built from TRBV11-2 and TRBJ2-7, with 9 nucleotides matching TRBD1. The junction had 4 bases not matched to a gene; V was cut back by 1 base and J by 6 bases. Germline V CDR1 and CDR2: SGHAT, FQNNGV. The CDR3 sequence is 14 residues long. The CDR3 loop reads CASSLVTGGREQYF. Here the CDR3 DNA reads TGTGCCAGCAGCTTAGTCACAGGGGGCCGCGAGCAGTACTTC.

The chain links TRBV6-5 to TRBJ1-6, with a tentative D call TRBD1 (6 bases). The CDR3 is made up of 14 amino acids. CDR1 and CDR2 (germline): MNHEY, SVGAGI. The germline V and J ends were trimmed by 5 bases and 7 bases, with 12 bases remaining between them. The CDR3 region is CASSPDRINSPLHF. The CDR3 DNA reads as TGTGCCAGCAGTCCGGACAGAATCAATTCACCCCTCCACTTT.

Sample share makes this clone medium-sized. This chain connects TRBV6-5 to TRBJ1-1; 7 bases map to TRBD1. In germline, CDR1 is MNHEY, CDR2 SVGAGI. The length of the CDR3 is 15 residues. The trim removed 4 bases at V and 0 bases at J, leaving 5 bases unmatched. The CDR3 is CASSFTGTVNTEAFF. CDR3 bases: TGTGCCAGCAGTTTTACCGGGACAGTGAACACTGAAGCTTTCTTT.

The chain is built from TRBV9 and TRBJ1-2; possibly TRBD1 for D (5 bases). Between the trimmed V and J ends, which lost 4 bases and 4 bases, there was a span of 14 bases. This CDR3 contains 14 residues. Germline CDR1 is SGDLS and CDR2 is YYNGEE. The CDR3 protein is CASSTRDRTYGYTF. The CDR3 DNA sequence: TGTGCCAGCAGCACGAGAGACAGAACCTATGGCTACACCTTC.

The V and J genes are TRBV21-1 and TRBJ1-1. TRBV21-1 is recorded as a pseudogene. The CDR3 has 15 amino acids. The CDR3 sequence: CASIPGGNMNTEAFF. The CDR3 DNA reads TGTGCCAGCATACCTGGGGGGAACATGAACACTGAAGCTTTCTTT.